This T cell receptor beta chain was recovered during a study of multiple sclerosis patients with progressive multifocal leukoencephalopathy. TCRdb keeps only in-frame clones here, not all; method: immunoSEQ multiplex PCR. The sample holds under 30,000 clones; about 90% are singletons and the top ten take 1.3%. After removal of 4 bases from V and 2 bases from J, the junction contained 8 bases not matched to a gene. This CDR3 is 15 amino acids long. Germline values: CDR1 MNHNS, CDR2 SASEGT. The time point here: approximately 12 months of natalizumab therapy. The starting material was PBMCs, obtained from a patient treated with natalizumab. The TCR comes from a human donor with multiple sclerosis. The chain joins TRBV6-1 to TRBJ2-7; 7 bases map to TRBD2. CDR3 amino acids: CASSGGGGGPYEQYF. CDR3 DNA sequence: TGTGCCAGCAGTGGCGGGGGTGGGGGACCCTACGAGCAGTACTTC.